This T cell receptor beta chain was captured by sequencing in a study of identical twins. The cDNA had a unique molecular identifier and a template-switch universal primer site. Via MiXCR, TCRdb re-called the 5' RACE reads, giving one row per CDR3 protein. Of about 890,000 distinct CDR3 sequences listed, over 9% are singletons. Many counts were recorded for this clonotype. Its antigen remains unknown. General study results and limits: Models predicted too little out-of-frame TCR alpha sharing in monozygotic twins. Fewer insertions marked abundant cord blood beta clonotypes; young adult naive trended weakly, memory not at all. Some out-of-frame alpha sequences were shared by twins, and these showed excess low generation probability.

The V and J ends lost 1 base and 9 bases respectively, with 13 bases between them. CDR3 length equals 13 residues. Germline CDR1 DFQATT, CDR2 SNEGSKA (reference sequence). The sample was also linked to a second study, of yellow fever vaccine responses in identical twins.

The chain uses TRBV20-1 and TRBJ2-1; no definite D call. The receptor was isolated from a woman under 30 in good health. The sample comprised PBMCs. The CDR3 protein is CSARGLPLGEQFF. CDR3 nucleotide sequence: TGCAGTGCTAGAGGACTCCCCCTGGGTGAGCAGTTCTTC.